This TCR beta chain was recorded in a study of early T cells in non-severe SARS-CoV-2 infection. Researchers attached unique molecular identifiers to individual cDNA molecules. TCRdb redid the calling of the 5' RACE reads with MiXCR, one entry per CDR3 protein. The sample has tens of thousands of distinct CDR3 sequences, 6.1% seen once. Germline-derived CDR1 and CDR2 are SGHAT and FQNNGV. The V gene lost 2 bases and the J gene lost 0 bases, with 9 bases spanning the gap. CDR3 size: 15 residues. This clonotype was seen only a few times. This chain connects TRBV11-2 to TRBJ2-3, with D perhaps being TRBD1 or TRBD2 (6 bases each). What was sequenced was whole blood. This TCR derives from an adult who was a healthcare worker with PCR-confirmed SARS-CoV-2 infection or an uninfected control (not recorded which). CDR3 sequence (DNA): TGTGCCAGCAGCTTAACAGGGACTAGCACAGATACGCAGTATTTT. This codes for CASSLTGTSTDTQYF.